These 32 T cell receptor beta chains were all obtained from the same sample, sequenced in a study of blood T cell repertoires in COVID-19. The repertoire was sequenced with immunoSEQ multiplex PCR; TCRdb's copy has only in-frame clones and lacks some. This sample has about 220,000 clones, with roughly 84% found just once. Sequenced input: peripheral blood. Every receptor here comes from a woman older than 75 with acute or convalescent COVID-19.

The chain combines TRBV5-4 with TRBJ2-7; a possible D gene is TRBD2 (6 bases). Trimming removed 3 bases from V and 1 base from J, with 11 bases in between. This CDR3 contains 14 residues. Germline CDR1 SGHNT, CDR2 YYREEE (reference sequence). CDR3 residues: CASSSGTPSYEQYF. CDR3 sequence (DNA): TGTGCCAGCAGCTCCGGGACTCCATCCTACGAGCAGTACTTC.

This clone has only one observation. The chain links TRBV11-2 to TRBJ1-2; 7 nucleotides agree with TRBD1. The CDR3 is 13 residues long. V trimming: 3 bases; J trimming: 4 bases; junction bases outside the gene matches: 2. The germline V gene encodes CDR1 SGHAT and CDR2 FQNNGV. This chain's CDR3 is CASSLGQIYGYTF. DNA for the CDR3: TGTGCCAGCAGCTTGGGACAGATCTATGGCTACACCTTC.

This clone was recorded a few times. CDR3 sequence (DNA): TGTGCCAGCAGTGGGACTAGCGGGGCATCTTTCTCTGGGGCCAACGTCCTGACTTTC. This gives the protein CASSGTSGASFSGANVLTF. The rearrangement links TRBV6-2 or TRBV6-3 to TRBJ2-6; 13 bases agree with TRBD2. CDR1 is MNHEY, CDR2 SVGEGT, per germline. This CDR3 spans 19 amino acids. With 5 bases clipped from V and 0 bases from J, the junction kept 7 bases outside the gene matches.

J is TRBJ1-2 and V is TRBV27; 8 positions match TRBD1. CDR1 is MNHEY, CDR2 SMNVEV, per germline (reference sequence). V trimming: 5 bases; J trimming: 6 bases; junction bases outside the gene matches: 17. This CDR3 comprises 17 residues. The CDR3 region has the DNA TGTGCCAGCAGTCCGCGGACAGGGAGTGTGGGGATGGATGGCTACACCTTC. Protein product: CASSPRTGSVGMDGYTF.

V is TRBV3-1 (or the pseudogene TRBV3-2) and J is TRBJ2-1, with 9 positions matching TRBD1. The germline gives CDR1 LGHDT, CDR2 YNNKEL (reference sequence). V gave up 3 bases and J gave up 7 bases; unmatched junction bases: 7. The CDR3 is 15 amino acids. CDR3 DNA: TGTGCCAGCAGCCAGGACAGGGGCCTCGGAAATGAGCAGTTCTTC. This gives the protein CASSQDRGLGNEQFF.

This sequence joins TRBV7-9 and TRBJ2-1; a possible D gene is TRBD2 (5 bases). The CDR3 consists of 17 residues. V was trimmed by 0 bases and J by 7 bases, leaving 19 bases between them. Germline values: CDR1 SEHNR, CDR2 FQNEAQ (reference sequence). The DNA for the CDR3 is TGTGCCAGCAGCTTAGCTTTTCAGAATCTAGCACGGAATGAGCAGTTCTTC. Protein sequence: CASSLAFQNLARNEQFF.

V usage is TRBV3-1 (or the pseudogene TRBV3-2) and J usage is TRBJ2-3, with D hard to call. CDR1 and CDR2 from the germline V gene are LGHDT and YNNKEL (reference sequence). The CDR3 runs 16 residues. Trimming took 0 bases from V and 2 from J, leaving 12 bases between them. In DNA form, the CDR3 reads TGTGCCAGCAGCCAAGAGCAACTGCTATTCACAGATACGCAGTATTTT. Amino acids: CASSQEQLLFTDTQYF.

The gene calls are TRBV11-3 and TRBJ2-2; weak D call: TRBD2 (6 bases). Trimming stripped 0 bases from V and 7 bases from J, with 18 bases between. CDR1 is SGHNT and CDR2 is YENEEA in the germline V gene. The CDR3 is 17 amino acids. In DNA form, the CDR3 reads TGTGCCAGCAGCTTAGATGTTGGCCAGGGCGGGATCGGGGAGCTGTTTTTT. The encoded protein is CASSLDVGQGGIGELFF.

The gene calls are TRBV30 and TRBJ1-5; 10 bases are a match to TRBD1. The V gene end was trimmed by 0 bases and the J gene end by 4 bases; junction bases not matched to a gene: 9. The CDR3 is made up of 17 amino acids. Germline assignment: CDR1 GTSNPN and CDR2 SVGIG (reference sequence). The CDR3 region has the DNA TGTGCCTGGAGTGTACAACCGGGACAGGGGAAGAATCAGCCCCAGCATTTT. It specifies CAWSVQPGQGKNQPQHF.

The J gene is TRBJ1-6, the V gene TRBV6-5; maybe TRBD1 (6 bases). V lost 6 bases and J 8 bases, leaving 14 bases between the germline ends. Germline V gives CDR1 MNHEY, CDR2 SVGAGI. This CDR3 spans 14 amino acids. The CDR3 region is CASRQGPGDSPLHF. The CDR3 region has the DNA TGTGCCAGCAGACAGGGACCCGGGGATTCACCCCTCCACTTT.

The CDR3 loop reads CARRAPWPEAFF. The CDR3 DNA reads as TGCGCCAGGCGGGCGCCGTGGCCTGAAGCTTTCTTT. The J gene is TRBJ1-1, the V gene TRBV10-1; the D is unclear. V was shortened by 9 bases and J by 6 bases, with 14 bases between the two germline ends. Germline values: CDR1 WNHNN, CDR2 SYGVQD (reference sequence). The CDR3 has 12 amino acids.

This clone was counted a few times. The CDR3, as DNA: TGTGCCAGCAGTGAATCTAGGGGGGGAGAGACCCAGTACTTC. Translated, it gives CASSESRGGETQYF. This rearrangement joins TRBV2 to TRBJ2-5, with D perhaps TRBD2 (7 bases). V shed 2 bases and J shed 4 bases, with 11 bases lying between them. This CDR3 region has 14 residues. CDR1 is SNHLY and CDR2 is FYNNEI in the germline V gene.

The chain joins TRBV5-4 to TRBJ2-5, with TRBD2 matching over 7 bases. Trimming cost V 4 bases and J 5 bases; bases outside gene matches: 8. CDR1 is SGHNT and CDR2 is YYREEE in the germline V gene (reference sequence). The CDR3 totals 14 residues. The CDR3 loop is CASSKRGGHETQYF. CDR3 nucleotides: TGTGCCAGCAGCAAGAGGGGAGGGCACGAGACCCAGTACTTC.

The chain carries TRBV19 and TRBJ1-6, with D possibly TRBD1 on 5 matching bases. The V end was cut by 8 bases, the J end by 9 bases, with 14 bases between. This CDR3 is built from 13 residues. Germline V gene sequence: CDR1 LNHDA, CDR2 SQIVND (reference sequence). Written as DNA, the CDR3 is TGTGCCAGTTCGATTGATAGGGGTTCACCCCTCCACTTT. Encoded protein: CASSIDRGSPLHF. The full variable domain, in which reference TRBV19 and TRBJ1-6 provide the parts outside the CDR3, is DGGITQSPKYLFRKEGQNVTLSCEQNLNHDAMYWYRQDPGQGLRLIYYSQIVNDFQKGDIAEGYSVSREKKESFPLTVTSAQKNPTAFYLCASSIDRGSPLHFGNGTRLTVT.

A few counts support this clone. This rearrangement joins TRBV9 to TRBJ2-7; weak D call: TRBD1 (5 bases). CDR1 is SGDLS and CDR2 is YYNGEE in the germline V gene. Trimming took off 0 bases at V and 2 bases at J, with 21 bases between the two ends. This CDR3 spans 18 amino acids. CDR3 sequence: CASSVGGQRGAGTYEQYF. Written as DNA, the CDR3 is TGTGCCAGCAGCGTAGGGGGCCAACGCGGTGCCGGAACCTACGAGCAGTACTTC.

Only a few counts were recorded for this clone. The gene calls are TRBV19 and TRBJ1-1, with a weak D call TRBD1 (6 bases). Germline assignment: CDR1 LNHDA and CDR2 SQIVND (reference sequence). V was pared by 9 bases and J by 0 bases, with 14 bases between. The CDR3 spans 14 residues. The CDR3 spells CASTGQPMNTEAFF. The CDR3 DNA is TGTGCCAGCACGGGACAACCAATGAACACTGAAGCTTTCTTT.

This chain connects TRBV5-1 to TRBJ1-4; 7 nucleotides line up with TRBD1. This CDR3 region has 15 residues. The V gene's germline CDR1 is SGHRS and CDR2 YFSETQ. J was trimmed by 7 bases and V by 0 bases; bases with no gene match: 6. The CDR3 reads CASSLGARGTEKLFF. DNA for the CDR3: TGCGCCAGCAGCTTGGGTGCCAGGGGGACTGAAAAACTGTTTTTT.

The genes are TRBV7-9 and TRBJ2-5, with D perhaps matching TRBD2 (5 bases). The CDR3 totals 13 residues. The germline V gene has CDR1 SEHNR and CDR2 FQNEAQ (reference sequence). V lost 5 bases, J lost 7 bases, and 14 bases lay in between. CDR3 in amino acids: CASSLRVDGTQYF. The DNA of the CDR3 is TGTGCCAGCAGCCTGAGGGTGGACGGGACCCAGTACTTC.

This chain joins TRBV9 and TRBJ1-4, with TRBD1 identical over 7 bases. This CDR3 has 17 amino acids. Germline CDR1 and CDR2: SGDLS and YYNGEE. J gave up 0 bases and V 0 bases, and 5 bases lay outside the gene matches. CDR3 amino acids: CASSVAGGQATNEKLFF. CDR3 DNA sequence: TGTGCCAGCAGCGTAGCAGGCGGACAGGCAACTAATGAAAAACTGTTTTTT.

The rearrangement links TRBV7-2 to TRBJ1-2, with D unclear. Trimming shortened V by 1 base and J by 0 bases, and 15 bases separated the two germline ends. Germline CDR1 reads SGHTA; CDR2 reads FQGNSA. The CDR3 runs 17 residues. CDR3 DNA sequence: TGTGCCAGCAGCTTAGAACCGGGATTAGTGTCTAACTATGGCTACACCTTC. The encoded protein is CASSLEPGLVSNYGYTF.

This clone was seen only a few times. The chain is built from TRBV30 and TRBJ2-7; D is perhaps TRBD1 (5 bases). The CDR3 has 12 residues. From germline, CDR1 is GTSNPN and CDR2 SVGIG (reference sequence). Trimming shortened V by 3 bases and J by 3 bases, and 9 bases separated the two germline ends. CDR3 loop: CAWSDSFYEQYF. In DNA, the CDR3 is TGTGCCTGGAGCGACAGCTTCTACGAGCAGTACTTC. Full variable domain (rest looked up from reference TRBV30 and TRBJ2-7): SQTIHQWPATLVQPVGSPLSLECTVEGTSNPNLYWYRQAAGRGLQLLFYSVGIGQISSEVPQNLSASRPQDRQFILSSKKLLLSDSGFYLCAWSDSFYEQYFGPGTRLTVT.

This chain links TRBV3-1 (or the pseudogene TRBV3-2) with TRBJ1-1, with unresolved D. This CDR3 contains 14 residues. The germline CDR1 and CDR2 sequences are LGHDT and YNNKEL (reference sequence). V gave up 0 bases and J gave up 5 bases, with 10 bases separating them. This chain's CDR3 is CASSQEVGGTEAFF. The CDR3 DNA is TGTGCCAGCAGCCAAGAAGTTGGAGGGACTGAAGCTTTCTTT.

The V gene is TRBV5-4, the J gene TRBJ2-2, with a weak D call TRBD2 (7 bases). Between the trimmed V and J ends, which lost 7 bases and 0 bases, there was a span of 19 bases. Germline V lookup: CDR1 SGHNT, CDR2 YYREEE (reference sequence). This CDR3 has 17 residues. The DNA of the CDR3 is TGTGCCAGCTCTTTGGGGGGGGCGGTATCGAACACCGGGGAGCTGTTTTTT. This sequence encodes CASSLGGAVSNTGELFF.

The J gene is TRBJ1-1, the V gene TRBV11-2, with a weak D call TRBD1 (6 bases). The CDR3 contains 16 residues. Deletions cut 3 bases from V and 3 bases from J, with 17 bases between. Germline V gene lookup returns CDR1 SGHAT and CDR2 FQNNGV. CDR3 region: CASSFHWTADYTEAFF. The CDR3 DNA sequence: TGTGCCAGCAGCTTCCATTGGACAGCCGACTACACTGAAGCTTTCTTT.

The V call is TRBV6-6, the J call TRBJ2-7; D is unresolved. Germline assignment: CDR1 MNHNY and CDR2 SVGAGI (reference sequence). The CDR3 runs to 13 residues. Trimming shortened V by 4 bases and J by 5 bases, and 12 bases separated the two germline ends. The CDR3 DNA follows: TGTGCCAGCAGTTTCCGTCCATCTAACGAGCAGTACTTC. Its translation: CASSFRPSNEQYF.

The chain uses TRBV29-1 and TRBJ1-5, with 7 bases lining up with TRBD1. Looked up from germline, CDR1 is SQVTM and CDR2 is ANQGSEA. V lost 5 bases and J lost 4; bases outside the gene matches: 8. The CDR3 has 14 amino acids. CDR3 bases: TGCAGCGTTCTTATTGACAGGGTGAATCAGCCCCAGCATTTT. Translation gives CSVLIDRVNQPQHF. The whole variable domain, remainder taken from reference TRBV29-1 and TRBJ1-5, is SAVISQKPSRDICQRGTSLTIQCQVDSQVTMMFWYRQQPGQSLTLIATANQGSEATYESGFVIDKFPISRPNLTFSTLTVSNMSPEDSSIYLCSVLIDRVNQPQHFGDGTRLSIL.

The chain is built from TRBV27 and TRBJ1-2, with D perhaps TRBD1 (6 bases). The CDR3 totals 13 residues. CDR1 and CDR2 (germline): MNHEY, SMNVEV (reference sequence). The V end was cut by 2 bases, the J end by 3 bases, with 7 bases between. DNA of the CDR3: TGTGCCAGCAGTTTAGGACAGTACTATGGCTACACCTTC. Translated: CASSLGQYYGYTF.

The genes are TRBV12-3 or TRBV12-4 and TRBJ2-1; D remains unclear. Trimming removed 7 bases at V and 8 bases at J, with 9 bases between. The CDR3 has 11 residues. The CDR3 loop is CASTYFDEQFF. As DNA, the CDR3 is TGTGCCAGCACCTACTTCGATGAGCAGTTCTTC.

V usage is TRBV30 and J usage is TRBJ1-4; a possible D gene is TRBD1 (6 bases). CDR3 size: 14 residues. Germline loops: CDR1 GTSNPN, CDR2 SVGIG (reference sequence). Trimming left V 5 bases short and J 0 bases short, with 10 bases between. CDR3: CAWARGTTNEKLFF. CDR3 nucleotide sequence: TGTGCCTGGGCCAGGGGTACAACTAATGAAAAACTGTTTTTT.

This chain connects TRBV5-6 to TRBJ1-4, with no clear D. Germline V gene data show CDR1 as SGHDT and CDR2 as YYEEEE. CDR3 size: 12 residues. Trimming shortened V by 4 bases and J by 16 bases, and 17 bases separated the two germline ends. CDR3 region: CASSLSELPPFF. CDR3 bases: TGTGCCAGCAGCCTCAGCGAACTCCCCCCGTTTTTT.

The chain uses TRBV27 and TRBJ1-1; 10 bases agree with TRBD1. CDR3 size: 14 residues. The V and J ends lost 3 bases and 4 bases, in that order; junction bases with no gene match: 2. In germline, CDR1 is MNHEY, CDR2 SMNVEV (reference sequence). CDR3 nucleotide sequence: TGTGCCAGCAGTTTTGGGACAGGGGTCACTGAAGCTTTCTTT. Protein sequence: CASSFGTGVTEAFF.

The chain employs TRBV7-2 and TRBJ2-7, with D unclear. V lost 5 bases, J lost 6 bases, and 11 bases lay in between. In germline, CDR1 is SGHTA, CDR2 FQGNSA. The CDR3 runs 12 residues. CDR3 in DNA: TGTGCCAGCAGCCTTGAGGTTGGCGAGCAGTACTTC. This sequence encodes CASSLEVGEQYF.